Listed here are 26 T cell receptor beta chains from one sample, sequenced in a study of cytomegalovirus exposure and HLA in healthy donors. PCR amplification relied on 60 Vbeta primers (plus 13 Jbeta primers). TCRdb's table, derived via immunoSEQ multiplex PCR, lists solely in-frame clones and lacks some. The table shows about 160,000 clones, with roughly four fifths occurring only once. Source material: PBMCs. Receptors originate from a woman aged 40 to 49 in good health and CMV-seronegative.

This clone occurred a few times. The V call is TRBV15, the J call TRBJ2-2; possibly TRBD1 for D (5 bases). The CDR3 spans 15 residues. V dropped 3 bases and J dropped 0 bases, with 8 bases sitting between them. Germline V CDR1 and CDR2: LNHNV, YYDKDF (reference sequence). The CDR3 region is CATSRDKTNTGELFF. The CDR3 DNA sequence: TGTGCCACCAGCAGGGACAAAACGAACACCGGGGAGCTGTTTTTT.

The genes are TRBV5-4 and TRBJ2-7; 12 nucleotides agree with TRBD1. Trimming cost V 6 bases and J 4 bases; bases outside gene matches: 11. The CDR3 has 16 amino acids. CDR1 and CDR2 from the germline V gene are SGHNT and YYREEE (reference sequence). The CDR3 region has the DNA TGTGCCAGCACCCGGGGTGGGACAGGGGGCGGGTACGAGCAGTACTTC. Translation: CASTRGGTGGGYEQYF. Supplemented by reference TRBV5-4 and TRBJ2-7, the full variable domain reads ETGVTQSPTHLIKTRGQQVTLRCSSQSGHNTVSWYQQALGQGPQFIFQYYREEENGRGNFPPRFSGLQFPNYSSELNVNALELDDSALYLCASTRGGTGGGYEQYFGPGTRLTVT.

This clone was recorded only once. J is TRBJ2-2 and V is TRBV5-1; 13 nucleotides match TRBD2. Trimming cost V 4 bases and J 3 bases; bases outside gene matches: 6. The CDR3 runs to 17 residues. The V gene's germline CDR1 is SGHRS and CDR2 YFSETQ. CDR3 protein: CASSRGTSGVDTGELFF. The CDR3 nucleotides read TGCGCCAGCAGCCGCGGGACTAGCGGGGTAGACACCGGGGAGCTGTTTTTT.

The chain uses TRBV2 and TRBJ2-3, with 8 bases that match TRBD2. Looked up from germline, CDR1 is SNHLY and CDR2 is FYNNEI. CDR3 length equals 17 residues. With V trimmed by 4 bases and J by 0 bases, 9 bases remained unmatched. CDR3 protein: CASSVSGDSSSTDTQYF. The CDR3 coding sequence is TGTGCCAGCAGTGTTAGCGGGGATAGTAGTAGCACAGATACGCAGTATTTT.

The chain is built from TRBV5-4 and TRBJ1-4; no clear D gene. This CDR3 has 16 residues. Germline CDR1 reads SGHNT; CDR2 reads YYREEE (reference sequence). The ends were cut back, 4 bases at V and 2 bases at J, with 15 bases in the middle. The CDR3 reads CASSLDMSATNEKLFF. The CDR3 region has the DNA TGTGCCAGCAGCCTCGACATGTCGGCGACTAATGAAAAACTGTTTTTT.

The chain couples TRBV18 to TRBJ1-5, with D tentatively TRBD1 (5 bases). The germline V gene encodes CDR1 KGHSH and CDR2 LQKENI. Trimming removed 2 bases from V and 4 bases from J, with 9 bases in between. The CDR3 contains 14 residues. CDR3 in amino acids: CASSPAQGNQPQHF. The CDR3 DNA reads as TGTGCCAGCTCACCAGCCCAGGGTAATCAGCCCCAGCATTTT. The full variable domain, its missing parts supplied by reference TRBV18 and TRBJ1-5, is NAGVMQNPRHLVRRRGQEARLRCSPMKGHSHVYWYRQLPEEGLKFMVYLQKENIIDESGMPKERFSAEFPKEGPSILRIQQVVRGDSAAYFCASSPAQGNQPQHFGDGTRLSIL.

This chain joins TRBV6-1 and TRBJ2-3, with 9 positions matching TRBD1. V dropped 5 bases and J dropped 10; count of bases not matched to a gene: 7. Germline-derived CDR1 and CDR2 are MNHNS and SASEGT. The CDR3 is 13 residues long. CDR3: CASSTGTGRSQYF. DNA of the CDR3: TGTGCCAGCAGTACCGGGACAGGGCGGTCGCAGTATTTT.

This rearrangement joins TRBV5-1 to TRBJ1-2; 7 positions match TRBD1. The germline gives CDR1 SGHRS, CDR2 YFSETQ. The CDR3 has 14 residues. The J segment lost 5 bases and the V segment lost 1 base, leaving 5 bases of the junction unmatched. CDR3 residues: CASSLFPGGYGYTF. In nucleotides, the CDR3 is TGCGCCAGCAGCTTGTTCCCAGGGGGGTATGGCTACACCTTC. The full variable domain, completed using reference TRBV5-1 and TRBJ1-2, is KAGVTQTPRYLIKTRGQQVTLSCSPISGHRSVSWYQQTPGQGLQFLFEYFSETQRNKGNFPGRFSGRQFSNSRSEMNVSTLELGDSALYLCASSLFPGGYGYTFGSGTRLTVV.

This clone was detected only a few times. The DNA of the CDR3 is TGTGCCAGCAGCTCAGGGTTGGGCACTGAAGCTTTCTTT. Translated, it gives CASSSGLGTEAFF. The V and J genes are TRBV7-3 and TRBJ1-1, with a possible D match to TRBD1 (5 bases). V lost 4 bases, J lost 4 bases, and 10 bases lay in between. The CDR3 is 13 amino acids. CDR1 and CDR2 from the germline V gene are SGHTA and FQGTGA.

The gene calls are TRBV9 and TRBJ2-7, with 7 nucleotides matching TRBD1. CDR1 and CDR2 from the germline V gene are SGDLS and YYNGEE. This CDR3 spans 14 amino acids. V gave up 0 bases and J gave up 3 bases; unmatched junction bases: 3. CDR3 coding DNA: TGTGCCAGCAGCGTAGGGTCAGGGGGCTACGAGCAGTACTTC. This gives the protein CASSVGSGGYEQYF.

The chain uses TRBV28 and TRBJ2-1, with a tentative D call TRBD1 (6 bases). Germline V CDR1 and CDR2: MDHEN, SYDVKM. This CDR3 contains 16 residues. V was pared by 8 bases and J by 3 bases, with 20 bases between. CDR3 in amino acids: CASGKSGAPNYNEQFF. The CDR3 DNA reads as TGTGCCAGCGGAAAATCAGGGGCCCCTAACTACAATGAGCAGTTCTTC.

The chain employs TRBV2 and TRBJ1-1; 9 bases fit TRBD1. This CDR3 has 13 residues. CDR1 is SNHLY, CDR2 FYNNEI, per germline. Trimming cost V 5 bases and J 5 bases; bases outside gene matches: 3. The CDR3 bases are TGTGCCAGCAGTTCACAGGGGGCTACTGAAGCTTTCTTT. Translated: CASSSQGATEAFF.

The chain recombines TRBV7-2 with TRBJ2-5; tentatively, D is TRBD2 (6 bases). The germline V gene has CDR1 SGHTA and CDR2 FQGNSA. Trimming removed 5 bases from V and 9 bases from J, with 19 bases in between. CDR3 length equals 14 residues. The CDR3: CASSRWAGIGAQYF. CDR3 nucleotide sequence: TGTGCCAGCAGCCGTTGGGCGGGGATCGGTGCCCAGTACTTC.

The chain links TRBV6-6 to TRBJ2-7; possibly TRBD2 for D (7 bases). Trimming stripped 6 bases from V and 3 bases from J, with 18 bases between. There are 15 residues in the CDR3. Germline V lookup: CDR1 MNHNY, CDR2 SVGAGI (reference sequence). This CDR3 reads CASSRGAGAVYEQYF. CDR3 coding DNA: TGTGCCAGCAGCCGGGGGGCGGGGGCGGTCTACGAGCAGTACTTC.

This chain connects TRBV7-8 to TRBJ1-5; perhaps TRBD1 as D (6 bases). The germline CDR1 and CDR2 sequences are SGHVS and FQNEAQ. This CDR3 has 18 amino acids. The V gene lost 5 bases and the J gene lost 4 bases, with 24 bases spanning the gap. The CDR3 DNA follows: TGTGCCAGCAGCCCCCATTTGGGGGGGCGCTTACCTAATCAGCCCCAGCATTTT. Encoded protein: CASSPHLGGRLPNQPQHF.

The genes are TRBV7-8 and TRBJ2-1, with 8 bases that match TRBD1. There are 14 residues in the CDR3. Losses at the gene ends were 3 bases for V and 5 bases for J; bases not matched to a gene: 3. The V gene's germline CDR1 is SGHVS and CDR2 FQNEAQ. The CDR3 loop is CASSLRTGNNEQFF. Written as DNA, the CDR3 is TGTGCCAGCAGCTTGCGGACAGGGAACAATGAGCAGTTCTTC.

The CDR3: CASSQAPQDRGLTLHF. The CDR3 region has the DNA TGCGCCAGCAGCCAAGCCCCACAAGACAGGGGACTAACCCTCCACTTT. This chain uses TRBV4-1 with TRBJ1-6, with 8 bases fitting TRBD1. J gave up 14 bases and V 1 base, and 13 bases lay outside the gene matches. CDR3 size: 16 residues. Germline V gives CDR1 MGHRA, CDR2 YSYEKL.

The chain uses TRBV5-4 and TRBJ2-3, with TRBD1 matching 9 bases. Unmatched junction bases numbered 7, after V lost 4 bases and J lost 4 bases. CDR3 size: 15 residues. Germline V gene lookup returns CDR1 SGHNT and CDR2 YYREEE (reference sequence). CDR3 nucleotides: TGTGCCAGCAGCGATGGTGGGACAGGGTCAGATACGCAGTATTTT. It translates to CASSDGGTGSDTQYF.

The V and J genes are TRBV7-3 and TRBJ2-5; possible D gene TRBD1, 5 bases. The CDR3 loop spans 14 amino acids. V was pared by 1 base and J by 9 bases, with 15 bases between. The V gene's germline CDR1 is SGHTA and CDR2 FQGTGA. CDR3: CASSLNAGLNAQYF. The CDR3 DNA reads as TGTGCCAGCAGCTTAAATGCAGGGTTGAATGCCCAGTACTTC.

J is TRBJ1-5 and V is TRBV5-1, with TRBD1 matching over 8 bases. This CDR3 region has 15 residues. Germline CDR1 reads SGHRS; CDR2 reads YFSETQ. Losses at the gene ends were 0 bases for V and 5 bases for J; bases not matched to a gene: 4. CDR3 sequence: CASSLEGTGDQPQHF. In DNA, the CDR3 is TGCGCCAGCAGCTTGGAGGGGACAGGAGATCAGCCCCAGCATTTT.

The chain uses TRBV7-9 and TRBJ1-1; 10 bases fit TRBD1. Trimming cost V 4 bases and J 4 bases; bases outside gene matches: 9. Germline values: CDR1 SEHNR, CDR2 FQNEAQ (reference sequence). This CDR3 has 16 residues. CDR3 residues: CASSSPTGGMGTEAFF. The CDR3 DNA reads TGTGCCAGCAGCTCTCCGACAGGGGGCATGGGCACTGAAGCTTTCTTT.

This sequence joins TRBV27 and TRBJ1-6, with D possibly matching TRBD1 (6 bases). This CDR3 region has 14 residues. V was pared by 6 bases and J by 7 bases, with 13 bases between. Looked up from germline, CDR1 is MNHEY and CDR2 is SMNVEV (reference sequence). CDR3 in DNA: TGTGCCAGCAGGTGGGACATATACAATTCACCCCTCCACTTT. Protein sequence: CASRWDIYNSPLHF.

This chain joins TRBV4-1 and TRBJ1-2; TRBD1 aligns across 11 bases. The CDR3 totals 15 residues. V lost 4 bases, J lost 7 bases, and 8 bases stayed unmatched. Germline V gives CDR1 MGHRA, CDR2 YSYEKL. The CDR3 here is CASSPTDRGRPGYTF. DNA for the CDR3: TGCGCCAGCAGCCCGACGGACAGGGGGCGGCCTGGCTACACCTTC.

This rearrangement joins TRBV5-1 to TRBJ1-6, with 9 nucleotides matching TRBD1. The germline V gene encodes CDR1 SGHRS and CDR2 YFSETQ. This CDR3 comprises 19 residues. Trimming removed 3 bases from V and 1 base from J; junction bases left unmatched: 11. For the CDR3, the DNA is TGCGCCAGCAGCTCAAAGGGACAGGGAGGGAGTTCCTATAATTCACCCCTCCACTTT. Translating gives CASSSKGQGGSSYNSPLHF.

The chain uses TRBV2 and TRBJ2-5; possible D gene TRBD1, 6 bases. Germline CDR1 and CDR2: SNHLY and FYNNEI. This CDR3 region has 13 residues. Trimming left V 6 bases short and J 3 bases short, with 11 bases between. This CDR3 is CASRPWTEETQYF. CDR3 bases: TGTGCCAGCAGACCATGGACAGAAGAGACCCAGTACTTC.

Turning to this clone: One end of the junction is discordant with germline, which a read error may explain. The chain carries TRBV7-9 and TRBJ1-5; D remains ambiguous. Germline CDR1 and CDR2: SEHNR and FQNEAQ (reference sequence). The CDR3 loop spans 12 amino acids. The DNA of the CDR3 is TGTTCCAGCAGCCCTTCCAATCAGCCCCAGCATTTT. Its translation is CSSSPSNQPQHF.